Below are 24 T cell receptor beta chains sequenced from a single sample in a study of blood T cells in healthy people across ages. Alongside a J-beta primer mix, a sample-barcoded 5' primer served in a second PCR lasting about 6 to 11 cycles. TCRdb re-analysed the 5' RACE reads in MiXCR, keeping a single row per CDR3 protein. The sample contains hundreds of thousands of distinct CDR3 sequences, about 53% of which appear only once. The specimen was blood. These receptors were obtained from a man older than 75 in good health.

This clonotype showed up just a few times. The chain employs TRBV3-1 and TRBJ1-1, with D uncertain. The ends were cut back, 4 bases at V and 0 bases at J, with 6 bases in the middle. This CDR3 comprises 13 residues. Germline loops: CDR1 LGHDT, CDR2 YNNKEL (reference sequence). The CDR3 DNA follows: TGTGCCAGCAGCCCCCGGGTGAACACTGAAGCTTTCTTT. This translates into CASSPRVNTEAFF.

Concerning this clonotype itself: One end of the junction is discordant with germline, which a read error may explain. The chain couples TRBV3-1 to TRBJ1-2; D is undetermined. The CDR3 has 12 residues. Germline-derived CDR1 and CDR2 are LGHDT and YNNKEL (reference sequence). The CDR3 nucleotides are TGTGCCAGCAGCAAAGATAACTATGGCTACACCTTC. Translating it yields CASSKDNYGYTF.

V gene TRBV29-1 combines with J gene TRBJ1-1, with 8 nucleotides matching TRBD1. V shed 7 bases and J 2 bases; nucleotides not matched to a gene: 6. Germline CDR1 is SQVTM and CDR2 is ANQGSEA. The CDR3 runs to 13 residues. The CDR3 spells CSAWTGLNTEAFF. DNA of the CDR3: TGCAGCGCCTGGACAGGGTTAAACACTGAAGCTTTCTTT.

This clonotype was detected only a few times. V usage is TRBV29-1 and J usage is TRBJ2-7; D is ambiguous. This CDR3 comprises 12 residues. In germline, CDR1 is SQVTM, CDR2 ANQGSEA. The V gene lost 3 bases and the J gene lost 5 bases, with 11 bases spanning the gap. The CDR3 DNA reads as TGCAGCGTTGACGGCATCTCGAACGAGCAGTACTTC. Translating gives CSVDGISNEQYF.

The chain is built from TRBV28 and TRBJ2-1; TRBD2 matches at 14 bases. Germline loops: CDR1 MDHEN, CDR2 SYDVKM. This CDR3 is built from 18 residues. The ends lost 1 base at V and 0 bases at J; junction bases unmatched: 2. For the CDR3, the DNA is TGTGCCAGCAGTTTATCGGGACTAGCGGGAGCCTCCTACAATGAGCAGTTCTTC. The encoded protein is CASSLSGLAGASYNEQFF.

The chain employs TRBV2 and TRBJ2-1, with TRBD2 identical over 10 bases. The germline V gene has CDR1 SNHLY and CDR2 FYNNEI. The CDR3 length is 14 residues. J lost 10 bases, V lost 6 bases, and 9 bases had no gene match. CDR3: CASRASGSSYEQFF. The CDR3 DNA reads TGTGCCAGCAGGGCTAGCGGGAGCTCCTACGAGCAGTTCTTC.

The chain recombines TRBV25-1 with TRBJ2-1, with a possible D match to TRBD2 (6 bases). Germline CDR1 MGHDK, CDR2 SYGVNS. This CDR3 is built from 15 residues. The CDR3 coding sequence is TGTGCGGTTGATAGGGAGCGGGTCTCCTACAATGAGCAGTTCTTC. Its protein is CAVDRERVSYNEQFF.

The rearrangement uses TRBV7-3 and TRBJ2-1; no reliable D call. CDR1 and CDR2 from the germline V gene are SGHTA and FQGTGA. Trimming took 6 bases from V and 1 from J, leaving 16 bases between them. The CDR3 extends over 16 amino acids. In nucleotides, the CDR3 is TGTGCCAGCAGTCCCCACCACACGCTTTCCTACAATGAGCAGTTCTTC. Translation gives CASSPHHTLSYNEQFF.

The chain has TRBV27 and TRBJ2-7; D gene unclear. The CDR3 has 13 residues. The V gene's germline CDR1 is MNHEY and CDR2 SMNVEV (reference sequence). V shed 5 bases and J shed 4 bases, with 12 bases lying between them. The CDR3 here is CASSPLPDYEQYF. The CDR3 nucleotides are TGTGCCAGCAGTCCCTTACCCGATTACGAGCAGTACTTC.

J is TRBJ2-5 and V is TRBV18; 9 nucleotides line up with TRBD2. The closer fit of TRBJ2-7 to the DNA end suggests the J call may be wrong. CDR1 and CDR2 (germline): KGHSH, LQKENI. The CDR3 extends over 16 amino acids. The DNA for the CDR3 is TGTGCCAGCTCTCCCGGGACTAGCCGATCCGAAGGCGAGCAGTACTTC. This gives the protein CASSPGTSRSEGEQYF.

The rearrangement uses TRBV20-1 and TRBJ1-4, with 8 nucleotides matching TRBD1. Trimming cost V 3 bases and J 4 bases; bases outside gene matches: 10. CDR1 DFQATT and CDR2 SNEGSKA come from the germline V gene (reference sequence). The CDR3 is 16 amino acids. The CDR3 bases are TGCAGTGCTAGCCCCCACCCAACAGGGGGTAATGAAAAACTGTTTTTT. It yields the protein CSASPHPTGGNEKLFF.

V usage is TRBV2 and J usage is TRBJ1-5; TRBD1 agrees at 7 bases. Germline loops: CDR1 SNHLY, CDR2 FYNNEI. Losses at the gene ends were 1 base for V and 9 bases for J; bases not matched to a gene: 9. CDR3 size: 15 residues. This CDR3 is CASSEGGGQRVPQHF. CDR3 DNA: TGTGCCAGCAGTGAAGGGGGGGGACAGAGGGTGCCCCAGCATTTT. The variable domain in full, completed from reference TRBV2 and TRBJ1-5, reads EPEVTQTPSHQVTQMGQEVILRCVPISNHLYFYWYRQILGQKVEFLVSFYNNEISEKSEIFDDQFSVERPDGSNFTLKIRSTKLEDSAMYFCASSEGGGQRVPQHFGDGTRLSIL.

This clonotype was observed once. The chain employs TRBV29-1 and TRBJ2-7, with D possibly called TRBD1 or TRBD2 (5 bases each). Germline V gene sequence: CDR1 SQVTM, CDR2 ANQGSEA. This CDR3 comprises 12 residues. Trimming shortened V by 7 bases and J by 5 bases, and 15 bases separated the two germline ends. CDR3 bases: TGCAGCGGTGGGACGGGTAAGCACGAGCAGTACTTC. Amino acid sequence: CSGGTGKHEQYF.

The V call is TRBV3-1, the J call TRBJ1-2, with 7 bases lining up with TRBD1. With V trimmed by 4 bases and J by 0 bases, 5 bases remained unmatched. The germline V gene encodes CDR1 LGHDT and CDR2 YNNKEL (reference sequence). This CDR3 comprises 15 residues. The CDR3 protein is CASSRAGQTNYGYTF. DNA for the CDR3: TGTGCCAGCAGCCGAGCGGGACAGACTAACTATGGCTACACCTTC. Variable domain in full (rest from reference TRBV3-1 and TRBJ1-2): DTAVSQTPKYLVTQMGNDKSIKCEQNLGHDTMYWYKQDSKKFLKIMFSYNNKELIINETVPNRFSPKSPDKAHLNLHINSLELGDSAVYFCASSRAGQTNYGYTFGSGTRLTVV.

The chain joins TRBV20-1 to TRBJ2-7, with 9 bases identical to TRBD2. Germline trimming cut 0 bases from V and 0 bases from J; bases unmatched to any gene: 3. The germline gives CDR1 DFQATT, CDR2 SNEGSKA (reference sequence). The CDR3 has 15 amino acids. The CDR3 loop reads CSAREGSGSSYEQYF. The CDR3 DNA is TGCAGTGCTAGAGAGGGTAGCGGGAGCTCCTACGAGCAGTACTTC.

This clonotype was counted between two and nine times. The CDR3 DNA is TGCGCCAGCAGCCCTGACATCTATGGCTACACCTTC. This codes for CASSPDIYGYTF. The chain uses TRBV5-1 and TRBJ1-2, with unresolved D. This CDR3 has 12 residues. Per the germline V gene, CDR1 is SGHRS and CDR2 is YFSETQ. Trimming shortened V by 4 bases and J by 4 bases, and 8 bases separated the two germline ends.

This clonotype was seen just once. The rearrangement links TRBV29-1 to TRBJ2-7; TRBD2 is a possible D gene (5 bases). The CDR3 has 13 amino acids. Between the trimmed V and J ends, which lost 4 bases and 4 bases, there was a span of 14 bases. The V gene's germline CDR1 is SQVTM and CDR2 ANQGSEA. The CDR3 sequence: CSVGGEHYYEQYF. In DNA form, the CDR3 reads TGCAGCGTTGGTGGGGAGCACTATTACGAGCAGTACTTC.

In DNA, the CDR3 is TGTGCCAGCAGGCCGGGACGGCGGTTCTTC. It yields the protein CASRPGRRFF. The rearrangement joins TRBV2 to TRBJ2-1; tentatively, D is TRBD1 or TRBD2 (5 bases each). Germline-derived CDR1 and CDR2 are SNHLY and FYNNEI. The length of the CDR3 is 10 residues. V shed 6 bases and J shed 15 bases, with 12 bases lying between them.

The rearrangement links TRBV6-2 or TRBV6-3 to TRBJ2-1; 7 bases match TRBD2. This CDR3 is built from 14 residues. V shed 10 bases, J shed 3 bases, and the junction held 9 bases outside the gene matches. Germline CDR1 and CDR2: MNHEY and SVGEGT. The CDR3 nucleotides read TGTGCCACCAAGGGGAGGGGCGGCTACAATGAGCAGTTCTTC. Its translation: CATKGRGGYNEQFF.

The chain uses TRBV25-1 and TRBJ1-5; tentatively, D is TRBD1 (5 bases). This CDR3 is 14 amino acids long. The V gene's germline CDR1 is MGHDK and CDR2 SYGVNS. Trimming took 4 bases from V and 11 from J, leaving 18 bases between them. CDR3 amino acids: CASSVGTPGGAQHF. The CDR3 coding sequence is TGTGCCAGCAGTGTGGGGACCCCGGGGGGGGCCCAGCATTTT.

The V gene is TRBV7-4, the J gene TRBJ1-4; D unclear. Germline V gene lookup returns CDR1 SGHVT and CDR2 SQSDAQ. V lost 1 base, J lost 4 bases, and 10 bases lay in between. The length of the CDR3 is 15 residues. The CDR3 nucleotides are TGTGCCAGCAGCTTAGGGCCCCAGGATAATGAAAAACTGTTTTTT. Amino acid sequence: CASSLGPQDNEKLFF.

In nucleotides, the CDR3 is TGCAGTGCTCAAAGGGTAGGAGCGGGAGCCTACAATGAGCAGTTCTTC. Amino acids: CSAQRVGAGAYNEQFF. The gene calls are TRBV20-1 and TRBJ2-1; TRBD2 matches 8 bases. V lost 5 bases, J lost 2 bases, and 11 bases stayed unmatched. This CDR3 region has 16 residues. Germline V lookup: CDR1 DFQATT, CDR2 SNEGSKA (reference sequence).

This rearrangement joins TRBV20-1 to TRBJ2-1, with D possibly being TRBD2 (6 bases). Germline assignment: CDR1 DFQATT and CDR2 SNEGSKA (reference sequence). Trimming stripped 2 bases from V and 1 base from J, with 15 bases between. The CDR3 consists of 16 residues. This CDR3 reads CSARPNTSQSYNEQFF. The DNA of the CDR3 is TGCAGTGCTAGACCGAATACTAGCCAATCCTACAATGAGCAGTTCTTC.

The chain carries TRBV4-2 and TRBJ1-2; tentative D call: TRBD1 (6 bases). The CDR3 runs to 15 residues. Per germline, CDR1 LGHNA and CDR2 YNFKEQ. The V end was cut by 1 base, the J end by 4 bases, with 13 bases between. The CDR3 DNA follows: TGTGCCAGCAGCCAAGGACAGGAATCTAGCTATGGCTACACCTTC. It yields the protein CASSQGQESSYGYTF.